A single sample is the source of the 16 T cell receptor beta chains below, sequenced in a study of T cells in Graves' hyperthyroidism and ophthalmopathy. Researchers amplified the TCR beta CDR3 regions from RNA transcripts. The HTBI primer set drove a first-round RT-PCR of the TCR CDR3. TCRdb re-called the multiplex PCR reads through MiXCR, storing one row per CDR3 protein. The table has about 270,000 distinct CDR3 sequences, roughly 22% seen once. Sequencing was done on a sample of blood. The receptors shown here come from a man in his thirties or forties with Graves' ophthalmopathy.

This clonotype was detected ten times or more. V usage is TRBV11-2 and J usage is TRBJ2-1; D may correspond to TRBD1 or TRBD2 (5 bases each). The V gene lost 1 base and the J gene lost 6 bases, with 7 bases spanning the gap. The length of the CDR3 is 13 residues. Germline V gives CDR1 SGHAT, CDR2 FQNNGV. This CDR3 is CASSLGGRNEQFF. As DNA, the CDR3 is TGTGCCAGCAGCTTAGGGGGACGCAATGAGCAGTTCTTC.

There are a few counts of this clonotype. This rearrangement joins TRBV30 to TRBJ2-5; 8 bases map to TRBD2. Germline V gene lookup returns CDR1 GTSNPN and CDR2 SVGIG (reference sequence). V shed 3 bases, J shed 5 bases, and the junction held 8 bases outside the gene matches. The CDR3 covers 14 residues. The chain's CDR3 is CAWRLGGGTETQYF. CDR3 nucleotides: TGTGCCTGGAGACTCGGCGGGGGGACGGAGACCCAGTACTTC.

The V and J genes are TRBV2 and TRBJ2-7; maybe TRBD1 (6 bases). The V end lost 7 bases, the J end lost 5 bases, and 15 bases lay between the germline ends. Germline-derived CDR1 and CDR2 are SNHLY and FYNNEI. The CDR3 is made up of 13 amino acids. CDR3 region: CASTLGAGDEQYF. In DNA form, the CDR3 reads TGTGCCAGCACCCTGGGGGCTGGGGACGAGCAGTACTTC.

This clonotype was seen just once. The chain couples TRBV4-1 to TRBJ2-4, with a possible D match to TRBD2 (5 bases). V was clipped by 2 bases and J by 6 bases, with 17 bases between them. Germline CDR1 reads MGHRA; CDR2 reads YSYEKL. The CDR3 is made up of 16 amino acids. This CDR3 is CASSQISVPAGNIQYF. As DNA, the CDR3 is TGCGCCAGCAGCCAAATATCAGTCCCGGCGGGAAACATTCAGTACTTC.

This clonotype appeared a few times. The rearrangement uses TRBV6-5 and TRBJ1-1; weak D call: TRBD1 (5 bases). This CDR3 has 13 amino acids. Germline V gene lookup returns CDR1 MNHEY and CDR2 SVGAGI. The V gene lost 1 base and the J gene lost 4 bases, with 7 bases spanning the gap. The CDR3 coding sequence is TGTGCCAGCAGTTACTTAGGGGCCACTGAAGCTTTCTTT. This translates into CASSYLGATEAFF.

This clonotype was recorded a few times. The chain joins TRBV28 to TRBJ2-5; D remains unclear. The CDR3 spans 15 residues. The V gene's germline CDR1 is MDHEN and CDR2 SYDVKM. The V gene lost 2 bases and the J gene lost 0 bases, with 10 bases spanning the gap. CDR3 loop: CASSLKFGYQETQYF. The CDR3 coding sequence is TGTGCCAGCAGTTTAAAGTTCGGGTACCAAGAGACCCAGTACTTC.

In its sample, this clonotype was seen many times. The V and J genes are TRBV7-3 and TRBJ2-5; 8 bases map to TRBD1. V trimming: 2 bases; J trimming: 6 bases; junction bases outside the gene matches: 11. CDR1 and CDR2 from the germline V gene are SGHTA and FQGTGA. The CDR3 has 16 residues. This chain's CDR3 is CASSLDPGGGGKTQYF. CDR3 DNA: TGTGCCAGCAGCTTAGACCCAGGGGGCGGAGGAAAGACCCAGTACTTC.

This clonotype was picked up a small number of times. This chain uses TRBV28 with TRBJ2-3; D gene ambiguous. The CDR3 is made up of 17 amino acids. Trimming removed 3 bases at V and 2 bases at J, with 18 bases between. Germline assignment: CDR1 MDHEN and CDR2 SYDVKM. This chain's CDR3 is CASSFSDWAGNTDTQYF. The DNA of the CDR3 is TGTGCCAGCAGTTTTTCGGATTGGGCTGGAAACACAGATACGCAGTATTTT. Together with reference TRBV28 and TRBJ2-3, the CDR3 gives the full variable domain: DVKVTQSSRYLVKRTGEKVFLECVQDMDHENMFWYRQDPGLGLRLIYFSYDVKMKEKGDIPEGYSVSREKKERFSLILESASTNQTSMYLCASSFSDWAGNTDTQYFGPGTRLTVL.

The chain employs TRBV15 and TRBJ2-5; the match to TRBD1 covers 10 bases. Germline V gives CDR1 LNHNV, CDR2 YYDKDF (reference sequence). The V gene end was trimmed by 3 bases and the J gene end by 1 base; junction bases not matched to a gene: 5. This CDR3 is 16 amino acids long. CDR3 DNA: TGTGCCACCAGCAGGGAGGGGACAGGGGCCCAAGAGACCCAGTACTTC. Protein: CATSREGTGAQETQYF.

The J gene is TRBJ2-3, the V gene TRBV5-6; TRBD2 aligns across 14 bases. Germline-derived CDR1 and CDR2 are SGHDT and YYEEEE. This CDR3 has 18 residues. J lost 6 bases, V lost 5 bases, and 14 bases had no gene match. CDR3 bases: TGTGCCAGCAGGTTCCAGACAGGACTAGCGGGAGGATTCGATACGCAGTATTTT. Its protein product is CASRFQTGLAGGFDTQYF.

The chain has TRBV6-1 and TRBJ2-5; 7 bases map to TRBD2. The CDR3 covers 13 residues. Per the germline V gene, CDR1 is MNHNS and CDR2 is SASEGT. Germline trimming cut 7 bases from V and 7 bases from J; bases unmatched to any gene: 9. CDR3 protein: CASNRRERGTQYF. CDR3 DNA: TGTGCCAGCAATCGGCGGGAGAGGGGGACCCAGTACTTC.

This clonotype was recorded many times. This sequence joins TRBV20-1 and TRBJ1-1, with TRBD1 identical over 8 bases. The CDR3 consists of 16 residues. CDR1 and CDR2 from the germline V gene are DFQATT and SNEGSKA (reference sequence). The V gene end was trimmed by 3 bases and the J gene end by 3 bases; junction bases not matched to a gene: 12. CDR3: CSASSLTGVGDTEAFF. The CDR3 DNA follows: TGCAGTGCTAGTAGCTTGACAGGGGTAGGCGACACTGAAGCTTTCTTT.

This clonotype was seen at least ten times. CDR3 amino acids: CASSSIGTSRGTQYF. The CDR3 region has the DNA TGTGCCAGCAGCTCCATTGGGACTAGCAGGGGGACCCAGTACTTC. The genes are TRBV11-3 and TRBJ2-5; 9 bases align to TRBD2. V was pared by 4 bases and J by 7 bases, with 10 bases of the junction left unmatched. The CDR3 is 15 residues long. Looked up from germline, CDR1 is SGHNT and CDR2 is YENEEA. Looking up the rest from reference TRBV11-3 and TRBJ2-5 gives the full variable domain: EAGVVQSPRYKIIEKKQPVAFWCNPISGHNTLYWYLQNLGQGPELLIRYENEEAVDDSQLPKDRFSAERLKGVDSTLKIQPAELGDSAVYLCASSSIGTSRGTQYFGPGTRLLVL.

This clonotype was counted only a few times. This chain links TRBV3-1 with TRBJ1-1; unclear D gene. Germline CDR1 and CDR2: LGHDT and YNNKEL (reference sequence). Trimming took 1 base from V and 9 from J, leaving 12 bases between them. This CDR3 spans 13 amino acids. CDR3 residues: CASSQGVADQAFF. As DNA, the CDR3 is TGTGCCAGCAGCCAAGGGGTGGCCGACCAAGCTTTCTTT. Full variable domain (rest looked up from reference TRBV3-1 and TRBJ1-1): DTAVSQTPKYLVTQMGNDKSIKCEQNLGHDTMYWYKQDSKKFLKIMFSYNNKELIINETVPNRFSPKSPDKAHLNLHINSLELGDSAVYFCASSQGVADQAFFGQGTRLTVV.

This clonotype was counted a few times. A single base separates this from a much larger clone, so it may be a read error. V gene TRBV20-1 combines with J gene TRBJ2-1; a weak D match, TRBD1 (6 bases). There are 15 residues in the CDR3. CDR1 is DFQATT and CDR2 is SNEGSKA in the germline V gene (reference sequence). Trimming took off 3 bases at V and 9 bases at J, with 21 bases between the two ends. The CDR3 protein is CSASRGQGRHSEQFF. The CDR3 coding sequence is TGCAGTGCTAGTAGGGGTCAGGGGCGACACAGTGAGCAGTTCTTC.

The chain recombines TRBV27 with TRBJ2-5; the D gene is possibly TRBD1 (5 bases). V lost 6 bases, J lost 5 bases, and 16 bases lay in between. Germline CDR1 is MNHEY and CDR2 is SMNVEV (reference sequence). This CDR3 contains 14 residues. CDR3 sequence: CASSRRWQGETQYF. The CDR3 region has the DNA TGTGCCAGCAGCCGACGGTGGCAGGGTGAGACCCAGTACTTC.